The clone carrying this TCR beta chain was seen many times. What it binds is not known. The investigators reverse transcribed all of the isolated RNA, so they sequenced expressed TCRB transcripts. The table came from immunoSEQ multiplex PCR; TCRdb's copy has only in-frame clones and leaves some out. The repertoire has 300,000 to 450,000 clones, about 10% of them found once; the top ten carry about 0.64%. After removal of 3 bases from V and 4 bases from J, the junction contained 6 bases not matched to a gene. The CDR3 has 16 residues. Germline V gives CDR1 KGHSH, CDR2 LQKENI. This entry belongs to a study of beta chain features in type 1 diabetes. Study-level points and caveats: A moderate, significant TCRB CDR3 shortening appeared in type 1 diabetes across four CD4+ subsets.

V usage is TRBV18 and J usage is TRBJ2-6, with TRBD1 identical over 7 bases. Sequenced: central memory CD4+ T cells from blood. This clonotype originated in a young man with type 1 diabetes. Written as DNA, the CDR3 is TGTGCCAGCTCACCGACGACAGGGTACGGGGCCAACGTCCTGACTTTC. Translating it yields CASSPTTGYGANVLTF.